This T cell receptor (beta chain) stems from a study of T cells after yellow fever vaccination. Study-wide findings and caveats: The CD4 compartment and the CD8 compartment contained a small share of clonotypes in common. Most clones from primary vaccination were detected again post-booster (roughly 96% CD4, 88% CD8).

A universal primer site and UMIs were added as TCR cDNA was made by 5'RACE template switching. Each CDR3 protein is one row after TCRdb ran MiXCR on the 5' RACE reads. The sample carries 60,000 to 85,000 distinct CDR3 sequences, around 6.9% recorded once. Germline V gene data show CDR1 as MNHNS and CDR2 as SASEGT. The CDR3 has 16 amino acids. Unmatched junction bases numbered 8, after V lost 4 bases and J lost 5 bases. This clonotype was counted between two and nine times. What it recognizes is unknown. The sample in question was CD8+ T cells sorted from PBMCs, obtained 4 to 6 days after the first yellow fever vaccination. The sequence was collected from a man between 18 and 35 years old who received the YFV17D yellow fever vaccine. V and J are TRBV6-1 and TRBJ2-2; 9 bases agree with TRBD1. CDR3 amino acids: CASSVTGGYSTGELFF. CDR3 DNA: TGTGCCAGCAGTGTGACAGGGGGATACTCTACCGGGGAGCTGTTTTTT.